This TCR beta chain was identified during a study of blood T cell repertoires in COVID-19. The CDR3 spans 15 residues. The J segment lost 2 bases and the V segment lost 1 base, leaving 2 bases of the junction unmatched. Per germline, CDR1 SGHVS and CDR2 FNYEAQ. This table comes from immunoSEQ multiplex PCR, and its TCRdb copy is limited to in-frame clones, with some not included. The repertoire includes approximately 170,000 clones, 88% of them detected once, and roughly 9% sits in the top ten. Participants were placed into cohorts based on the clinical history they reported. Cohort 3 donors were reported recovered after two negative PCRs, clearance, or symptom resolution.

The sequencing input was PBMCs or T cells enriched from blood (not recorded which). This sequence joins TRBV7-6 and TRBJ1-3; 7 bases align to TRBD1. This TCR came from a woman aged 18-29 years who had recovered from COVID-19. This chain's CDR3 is CASSLGTGAGNTIYF. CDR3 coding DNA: TGTGCCAGCAGCTTAGGCACAGGGGCTGGAAACACCATATATTTT.